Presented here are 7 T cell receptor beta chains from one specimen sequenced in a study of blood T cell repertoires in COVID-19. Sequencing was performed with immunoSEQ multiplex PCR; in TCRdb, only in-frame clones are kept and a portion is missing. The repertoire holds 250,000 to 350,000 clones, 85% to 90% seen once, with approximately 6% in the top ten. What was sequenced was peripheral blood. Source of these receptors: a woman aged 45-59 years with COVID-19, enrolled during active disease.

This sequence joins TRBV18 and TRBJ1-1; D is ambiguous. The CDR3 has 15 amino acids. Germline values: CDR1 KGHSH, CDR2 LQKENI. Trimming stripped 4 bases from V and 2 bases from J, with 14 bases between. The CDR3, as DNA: TGTGCCAGCTCACGGGCAGGACTGGCAAACACTGAAGCTTTCTTT. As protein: CASSRAGLANTEAFF.

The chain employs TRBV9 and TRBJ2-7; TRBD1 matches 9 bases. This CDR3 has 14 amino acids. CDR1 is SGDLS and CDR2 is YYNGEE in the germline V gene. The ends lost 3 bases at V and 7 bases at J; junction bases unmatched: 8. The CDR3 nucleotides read TGTGCCAGCAGCGATGGGACAGGGATAAGAGAGCAGTACTTC. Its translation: CASSDGTGIREQYF.

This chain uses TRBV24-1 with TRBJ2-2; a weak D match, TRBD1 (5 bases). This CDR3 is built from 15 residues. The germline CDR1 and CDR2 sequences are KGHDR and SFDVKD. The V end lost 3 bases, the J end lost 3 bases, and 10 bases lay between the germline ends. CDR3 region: CATSDLARDTGELFF. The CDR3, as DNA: TGTGCCACCAGTGATCTGGCCAGGGACACCGGGGAGCTGTTTTTT.

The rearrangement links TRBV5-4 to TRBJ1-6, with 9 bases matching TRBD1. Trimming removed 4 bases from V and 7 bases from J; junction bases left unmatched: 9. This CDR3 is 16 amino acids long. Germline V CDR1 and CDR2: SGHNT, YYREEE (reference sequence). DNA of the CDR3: TGTGCCAGCAGCCCGGGGACAGGGATAGCAAATTCACCCCTCCACTTT. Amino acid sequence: CASSPGTGIANSPLHF.

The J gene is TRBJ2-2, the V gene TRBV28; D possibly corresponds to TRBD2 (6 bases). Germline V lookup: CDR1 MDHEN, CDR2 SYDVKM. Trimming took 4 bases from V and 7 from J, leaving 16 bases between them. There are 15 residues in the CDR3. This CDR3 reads CASSSGTRKGGELFF. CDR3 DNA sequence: TGTGCCAGCAGTTCGGGGACTCGAAAGGGCGGGGAGCTGTTTTTT.

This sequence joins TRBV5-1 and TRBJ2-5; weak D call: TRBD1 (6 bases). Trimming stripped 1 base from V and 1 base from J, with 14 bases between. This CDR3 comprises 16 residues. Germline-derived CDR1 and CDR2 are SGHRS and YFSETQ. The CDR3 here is CASSLTPTGLQETQYF. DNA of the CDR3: TGCGCCAGCAGCTTGACCCCGACAGGCCTCCAAGAGACCCAGTACTTC.

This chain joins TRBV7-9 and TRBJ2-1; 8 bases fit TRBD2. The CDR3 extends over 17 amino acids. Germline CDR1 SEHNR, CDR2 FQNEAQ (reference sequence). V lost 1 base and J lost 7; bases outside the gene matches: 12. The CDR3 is CASSLEQRERVRNEQFF. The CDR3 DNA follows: TGTGCCAGCAGCTTAGAACAGCGGGAGAGAGTACGGAATGAGCAGTTCTTC.